Following are 18 T cell receptor beta chains from one sample sequenced in a study of cytomegalovirus exposure and HLA in healthy donors. Researchers ran the PCR with 60 Vbeta and 13 Jbeta primers. Profiling relied on immunoSEQ multiplex PCR, and the TCRdb table lists in-frame clones only, not all of them. The sample records some 190,000 clones, around 80% being singletons. The sample taken for sequencing was PBMCs. The receptors come from a man younger than 35 in good health and CMV-seronegative.

The chain combines TRBV4-3 with TRBJ2-6; D gene ambiguous. V dropped 0 bases and J dropped 0 bases, with 6 bases sitting between them. The CDR3 has 16 amino acids. Germline loops: CDR1 LGHNA, CDR2 YSLEER. The CDR3 DNA reads as TGCGCCAGCAGCCAAGATGTTAGCTCTGGGGCCAACGTCCTGACTTTC. This gives the protein CASSQDVSSGANVLTF.

The chain uses TRBV7-3 and TRBJ2-3; the D gene is possibly TRBD1 (6 bases). The ends were cut back, 4 bases at V and 6 bases at J, with 11 bases in the middle. Germline V gene data show CDR1 as SGHTA and CDR2 as FQGTGA. This CDR3 spans 13 amino acids. CDR3 loop: CASSSARGDTQYF. The DNA of the CDR3 is TGTGCCAGCAGCTCGGCGAGGGGGGATACGCAGTATTTT.

This clone was recorded a few times. J is TRBJ1-1 and V is TRBV5-8, with TRBD1 as a possible D gene (5 bases). The V end was cut by 1 base, the J end by 1 base, with 17 bases between. Germline values: CDR1 SGHTS, CDR2 YDEGEE. This CDR3 spans 17 amino acids. The CDR3 region is CASSLWGLNLPNTEAFF. Written as DNA, the CDR3 is TGTGCCAGCAGCTTGTGGGGCCTTAACCTACCGAACACTGAAGCTTTCTTT. Using reference TRBV5-8 and TRBJ1-1 for the parts outside the CDR3, the full variable domain is EAGVTQSPTHLIKTRGQQATLRCSPISGHTSVYWYQQALGLGLQFLLWYDEGEERNRGNFPPRFSGRQFPNYSSELNVNALELEDSALYLCASSLWGLNLPNTEAFFGQGTRLTVV.

The chain uses TRBV30 and TRBJ2-3; D is unresolved. This CDR3 region has 15 residues. Trimming removed 2 bases at V and 1 base at J, with 13 bases between. Germline CDR1 is GTSNPN and CDR2 is SVGIG (reference sequence). The CDR3 spells CAWSRYIRGTDTQYF. CDR3 coding DNA: TGTGCCTGGAGTAGGTACATTCGGGGCACAGATACGCAGTATTTT.

There are a few counts of this clone. The chain joins TRBV23-1 to TRBJ2-2; TRBD2 matches at 9 bases. TRBV23-1 is filed as an ORF, its function uncertain. V dropped 2 bases and J dropped 0; count of bases not matched to a gene: 1. This CDR3 contains 16 residues. CDR3 bases: TGCGCCAGCAGTCAAGCGGGGGGGCCGAACACCGGGGAGCTGTTTTTT. It codes for CASSQAGGPNTGELFF.

The chain employs TRBV9 and TRBJ1-1, with 7 positions matching TRBD1. This CDR3 has 17 residues. Germline lookup yields CDR1 SGDLS and CDR2 YYNGEE. V was pared by 0 bases and J by 3 bases, with 11 bases of the junction left unmatched. CDR3 sequence: CASSVGVNRGADTEAFF. The CDR3 region has the DNA TGTGCCAGCAGCGTAGGTGTGAACAGGGGAGCGGACACTGAAGCTTTCTTT.

The chain carries TRBV18 and TRBJ2-5; D remains ambiguous. V was shortened by 2 bases and J by 2 bases, with 9 bases between the two germline ends. The length of the CDR3 is 14 residues. Germline CDR1 KGHSH, CDR2 LQKENI. The CDR3 DNA reads TGTGCCAGCTCACCAGTTAGCCCACAAGAGACCCAGTACTTC. It specifies CASSPVSPQETQYF.

This clone was picked up a small number of times. The chain combines TRBV2 with TRBJ1-1; 8 bases are shared with TRBD1. Unmatched junction bases numbered 6, after V lost 6 bases and J lost 9 bases. Germline-derived CDR1 and CDR2 are SNHLY and FYNNEI. The length of the CDR3 is 12 residues. The CDR3 here is CASRTGGAKAFF. The CDR3, as DNA: TGTGCCAGCAGAACAGGGGGAGCAAAAGCTTTCTTT. The full variable domain, rest sourced from reference TRBV2 and TRBJ1-1, is EPEVTQTPSHQVTQMGQEVILRCVPISNHLYFYWYRQILGQKVEFLVSFYNNEISEKSEIFDDQFSVERPDGSNFTLKIRSTKLEDSAMYFCASRTGGAKAFFGQGTRLTVV.

The rearrangement links TRBV6-5 to TRBJ2-3; 8 nucleotides match TRBD1. Germline CDR1 reads MNHEY; CDR2 reads SVGAGI. The CDR3 has 14 residues. The V gene end was trimmed by 6 bases and the J gene end by 2 bases; junction bases not matched to a gene: 4. The CDR3: CASRAGGLTDTQYF. In DNA form, the CDR3 reads TGTGCCAGCAGGGCAGGGGGCCTCACAGATACGCAGTATTTT.

The V gene is TRBV6-6, the J gene TRBJ2-1, with D possibly being TRBD2 (5 bases). The CDR3 sequence is 13 residues long. Germline values: CDR1 MNHNY, CDR2 SVGAGI (reference sequence). Deletions cut 4 bases from V and 9 bases from J, with 13 bases between. CDR3 in amino acids: CASSSLGATEQFF. DNA for the CDR3: TGTGCCAGCAGTTCCCTGGGAGCGACTGAGCAGTTCTTC.

The chain recombines TRBV15 with TRBJ1-2; D unclear. Germline loops: CDR1 LNHNV, CDR2 YYDKDF (reference sequence). Trimming removed 1 base from V and 8 bases from J, with 11 bases in between. CDR3 length: 13 residues. CDR3 sequence (DNA): TGTGCCACCAGCAGAGGAGGGTTGGGGGGCTACACCTTC. Translation gives CATSRGGLGGYTF.

The chain employs TRBV4-1 and TRBJ2-5, with TRBD1 matching 11 bases. Judging by the DNA end, TRBJ2-7 fits better; the J call may be wrong. This CDR3 contains 16 residues. Germline CDR1 MGHRA, CDR2 YSYEKL. This CDR3 is CASSHGQGASSYEQYF. The CDR3 region has the DNA TGCGCCAGCAGCCACGGACAGGGGGCCTCCTCCTACGAGCAGTACTTC.

The chain recombines TRBV5-4 with TRBJ1-5, with D possibly matching TRBD1 (6 bases). V lost 3 bases and J lost 0, with 16 bases in between. Looked up from germline, CDR1 is SGHNT and CDR2 is YYREEE (reference sequence). There are 17 residues in the CDR3. The CDR3 sequence: CASSSGFRGSSNQPQHF. The DNA of the CDR3 is TGTGCCAGCAGCTCAGGGTTCAGGGGCTCTAGCAATCAGCCCCAGCATTTT.

The chain joins TRBV4-3 to TRBJ2-3; TRBD2 might be the D (6 bases). Germline CDR1 and CDR2: LGHNA and YSLEER. This CDR3 spans 16 amino acids. V was clipped by 1 base and J by 0 bases, with 11 bases between them. The CDR3 bases are TGCGCCAGCAGCCAAGTAGCAGGGACTAGCACAGATACGCAGTATTTT. Translation: CASSQVAGTSTDTQYF.

A single count supports this clone. CDR3 residues: CASRDLAGGRETQYF. The CDR3 DNA sequence: TGTGCCAGCAGGGACCTAGCGGGAGGTCGGGAGACCCAGTACTTC. This chain uses TRBV7-2 with TRBJ2-5; 11 bases are a match to TRBD2. Trimming removed 6 bases from V and 5 bases from J; junction bases left unmatched: 8. The germline V gene encodes CDR1 SGHTA and CDR2 FQGNSA. CDR3 length: 15 residues.

This clone has a handful of counts. The CDR3 coding sequence is TGCGCCAGCACCCCGGGGAGCAATCAGCCCCAGCATTTT. It codes for CASTPGSNQPQHF. J is TRBJ1-5 and V is TRBV10-1; no definite D call. V gave up 7 bases and J gave up 1 base, with 8 bases separating them. There are 13 residues in the CDR3. Per germline, CDR1 WNHNN and CDR2 SYGVQD (reference sequence).

The V gene is TRBV7-3, the J gene TRBJ2-5; 9 nucleotides match TRBD2. Germline CDR1 and CDR2: SGHTA and FQGTGA. The V segment lost 5 bases and the J segment 2 bases; nucleotides outside the gene matches: 12. This CDR3 spans 17 amino acids. The CDR3 sequence: CASSPSGASGKQETQYF. The CDR3, as DNA: TGTGCCAGCAGCCCGTCCGGGGCTAGCGGGAAACAAGAGACCCAGTACTTC.

The chain employs TRBV6-6 and TRBJ2-1, with 8 bases identical to TRBD2. The J segment lost 7 bases and the V segment lost 6 bases, leaving 14 bases of the junction unmatched. The CDR3 has 16 residues. Germline CDR1 MNHNY, CDR2 SVGAGI (reference sequence). In DNA, the CDR3 is TGTGCCAGCAGGCGGATTGTCGGGGGGGCGGGGAATGAGCAGTTCTTC. This sequence encodes CASRRIVGGAGNEQFF.